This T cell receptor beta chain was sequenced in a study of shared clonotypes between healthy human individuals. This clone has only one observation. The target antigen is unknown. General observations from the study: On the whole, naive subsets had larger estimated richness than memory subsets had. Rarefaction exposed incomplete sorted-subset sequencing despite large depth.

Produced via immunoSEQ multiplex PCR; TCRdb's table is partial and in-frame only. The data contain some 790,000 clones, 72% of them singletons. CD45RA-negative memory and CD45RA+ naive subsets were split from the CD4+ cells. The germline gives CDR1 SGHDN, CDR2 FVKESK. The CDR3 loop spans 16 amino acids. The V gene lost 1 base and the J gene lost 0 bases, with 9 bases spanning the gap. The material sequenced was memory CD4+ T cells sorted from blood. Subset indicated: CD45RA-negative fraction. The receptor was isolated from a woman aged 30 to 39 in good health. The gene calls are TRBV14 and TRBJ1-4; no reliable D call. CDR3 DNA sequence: TGTGCCAGCAGCCAAGGTCGCCCAGCAACTAATGAAAAACTGTTTTTT. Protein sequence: CASSQGRPATNEKLFF.